The T cell receptor beta chain described here comes from a study of cytomegalovirus exposure and HLA in healthy donors. Turning to the study itself: Earlier results showed some 120 million unique TCR beta sequences derived from approximately 170 million T cells.

From germline, CDR1 is SNHLY and CDR2 FYNNEI. The CDR3 consists of 16 residues. The V end was cut by 4 bases, the J end by 0 bases, with 16 bases between. Study results and limitations: The study labeled fewer than 200 TCR beta chains cytomegalovirus-associated.

On this clone: The antigen remains unidentified.

The PCR contained 60 Vbeta and 13 Jbeta primers. Repertoires were generated with immunoSEQ multiplex PCR, while TCRdb's copy carries only in-frame clones and drops some. Of 200,000 to 250,000 clones detected, 82% appear once; the ten largest clones hold around 2.7%. This clonotype was sampled from a woman in her 40s in good health and CMV-seronegative. This chain uses TRBV2 with TRBJ2-7; the D gene is possibly TRBD1 (5 bases). Sequenced input: PBMCs. For the CDR3, the DNA is TGTGCCAGCAGTGGGTGGGGCCCCCCAAACTCCTACGAGCAGTACTTC. Translated: CASSGWGPPNSYEQYF.